A selection of T cell receptor beta chains follows, all from one sample in a study of beta chain features in type 1 diabetes. Generated by immunoSEQ multiplex PCR, the TCRdb table keeps only in-frame clones and is missing some. Seen here are fewer than 25,000 clones, roughly two thirds observed once, and the top ten hold over 2%. Sequencing was performed on Tregs from blood. These receptors were obtained from a woman aged 35 to 49 in good health. Both conserved end residues are part of each CDR3. D genes are given only for firm matches. Where a row states a size, it is once, few, many or the class of an expanded clone; other rows omit it.

d_call	clone_size	cdr3_length	j_call	v_call	cdr3_aa	cdr3_nt
-	-	13	TRBJ1-2	TRBV7-6	CASSSDRSYGYTF	TGTGCCAGCAGCTCCGACAGGAGTTATGGCTACACCTTC
-	-	14	TRBJ1-5	TRBV9	CASSRGGSSQPQHF	TGTGCCAGCAGCCGGGGGGGTTCGAGTCAGCCCCAGCATTTT
-	-	12	TRBJ2-7	TRBV18	CASSPRDYEQYF	TGTGCCAGCTCTCCCAGGGACTACGAGCAGTACTTC
TRBD1	-	15	TRBJ2-7	TRBV7-2	CASSRLNRGSYEQYF	TGTGCCAGCAGCCGACTAAACAGGGGTTCCTACGAGCAGTACTTC
TRBD1	-	17	TRBJ2-3	TRBV7-2	CASSHGQVQRATDTQYF	TGTGCCAGCAGCCACGGACAGGTCCAGCGTGCCACAGATACGCAGTATTTT
TRBD2	-	18	TRBJ2-3	TRBV5-1	CASSLVSSGGARTDTQYF	TGCGCCAGCAGCTTGGTTTCTAGCGGGGGGGCCCGTACAGATACGCAGTATTTT
TRBD1	-	15	TRBJ1-5	TRBV5-8	CASSLTGYSNQPQHF	TGTGCCAGCAGTCTGACAGGGTATAGCAATCAGCCCCAGCATTTT
-	-	15	TRBJ1-1	TRBV5-6	CASSLTGLPDTEAFF	TGTGCCAGCAGCCTAACAGGGCTTCCGGACACTGAAGCTTTCTTT
-	few	14	TRBJ2-5	TRBV18	CASSPRSGEETQYF	TGTGCCAGCTCACCACGATCGGGTGAAGAGACCCAGTACTTC
-	-	16	TRBJ1-5	TRBV12-5	CASGLDRVLSNQPQHF	TGTGCTAGTGGTTTGGACAGGGTCTTAAGCAATCAGCCCCAGCATTTT
TRBD2	few	13	TRBJ2-1	TRBV6-5	CASSYSGRYEQFF	TGTGCCAGCAGTTACTCCGGGAGGTATGAGCAGTTCTTC
-	-	15	TRBJ1-4	TRBV7-2	CASSPPGRTGEKLFF	TGTGCCAGCAGTCCTCCAGGGAGGACGGGTGAAAAACTGTTTTTT
-	-	16	TRBJ2-6	TRBV13	CASSFRHGSGANVLTF	TGTGCCAGCAGCTTCCGACATGGCTCTGGGGCCAACGTCCTGACTTTC
TRBD1	-	16	TRBJ1-6	TRBV6-1	CASSAVDRGLNSPLHF	TGTGCCAGCAGTGCGGTCGACAGGGGACTCAATTCACCCCTCCACTTT
TRBD1	few	14	TRBJ2-5	TRBV7-2	CASSTGQAQETQYF	TGTGCCAGCAGCACGGGACAGGCCCAAGAGACCCAGTACTTC
-	-	14	TRBJ1-1	TRBV6-1	CASSPRSLNTEAFF	TGTGCCAGCAGCCCGCGTAGCCTGAACACTGAAGCTTTCTTT
TRBD2	-	15	TRBJ2-4	TRBV7-2	CASSLVGGGRDIQYF	TGTGCCAGCAGCTTAGTCGGCGGGGGGAGAGACATTCAGTACTTC
TRBD2	-	17	TRBJ2-3	TRBV5-6	CASSLFLSGGLTDTQYF	TGTGCCAGCAGCTTGTTTCTGTCGGGGGGGCTCACAGATACGCAGTATTTT
TRBD1	-	14	TRBJ1-1	TRBV25-1	CASSGQGENTEAFF	TGTGCCAGCAGTGGACAGGGGGAGAACACTGAAGCTTTCTTT
-	-	14	TRBJ2-7	TRBV6-5	CASSYIDRTYEQYF	TGTGCCAGCAGCTACATCGACAGGACCTACGAGCAGTACTTC
-	-	15	TRBJ1-2	TRBV18	CASSPERTGGTVYTF	TGTGCCAGCTCACCTGAGAGGACCGGGGGGACCGTCTACACCTTC
TRBD1	-	15	TRBJ2-1	TRBV2	CASSGRQGGLNEQFF	TGTGCCAGCAGCGGCAGACAGGGCGGGCTCAATGAGCAGTTCTTC
-	-	15	TRBJ2-3	TRBV7-2	CASSLVLAGTDTQYF	TGTGCCAGCAGCTTAGTGTTAGCGGGCACAGATACGCAGTATTTT
-	once	17	TRBJ1-4	TRBV4-2	CASSRAGSRQGSEKLFF	TGTGCCAGCAGCCGCGCAGGGTCTCGTCAGGGAAGTGAAAAACTGTTTTTT
TRBD1	-	17	TRBJ2-1	TRBV5-4	CASSSQGTGGPYNEQFF	TGTGCCAGCAGCTCTCAGGGGACAGGGGGTCCCTACAATGAGCAGTTCTTC
-	few	15	TRBJ1-6	TRBV7-9	CASSSALRGKSPLHF	TGTGCCAGCAGCTCCGCGCTTAGGGGCAAATCACCCCTCCACTTT
TRBD2	once	17	TRBJ2-1	TRBV7-2	CASSFAGMGRGFDEQFF	TGTGCCAGCAGCTTCGCGGGAATGGGGCGGGGGTTCGATGAGCAGTTCTTC
-	-	14	TRBJ1-2	TRBV29-1	CSVEDLGANYGYTF	TGCAGCGTTGAAGATCTCGGGGCTAACTATGGCTACACCTTC
-	few	18	TRBJ1-2	TRBV1	CTSDCRHRFPTVLGGYTF	TGCACCAGCGACTGCCGCCACCGCTTCCCGACCGTTTTAGGTGGCTACACCTTC
TRBD2	few	16	TRBJ2-4	TRBV4-1	CASSQAPTGGLVIQYF	TGCGCCAGCAGCCAGGCACCAACGGGGGGGCTCGTCATTCAGTACTTC
-	-	16	TRBJ1-3	TRBV11-2	CASRTGRAPSGNTIYF	TGTGCCAGCAGAACAGGGAGGGCTCCATCTGGAAACACCATATATTTT
-	-	15	TRBJ1-6	TRBV7-8	CASSFRVSYNSPLHF	TGTGCCAGCAGCTTCAGGGTGTCCTATAATTCACCCCTCCACTTT
TRBD2	-	16	TRBJ2-3	TRBV5-4	CASSPLAGGSTDTQYF	TGTGCCAGCAGCCCTCTAGCGGGGGGGAGCACAGATACGCAGTATTTT
TRBD1	once	13	TRBJ1-2	TRBV7-9	CASSLETGDGYTF	TGTGCCAGCAGCTTAGAGACAGGGGATGGCTACACCTTC
TRBD2	few	16	TRBJ2-1	TRBV11-2	CASSWDSGGAYNEQFF	TGTGCCAGCAGCTGGGATAGCGGGGGGGCGTACAATGAGCAGTTCTTC
TRBD1	-	13	TRBJ1-2	TRBV5-1	CASSFSGTAGYTF	TGCGCCAGCAGCTTCTCCGGGACAGCGGGCTACACCTTC
-	-	14	TRBJ1-6	TRBV5-1	CASSLNRMPSPLHF	TGCGCCAGCAGCTTGAACAGGATGCCTTCACCCCTCCACTTT
TRBD2	-	18	TRBJ2-7	TRBV29-1	CSVGPGRSARTSGYEQYF	TGCAGCGTTGGGCCTGGGAGAAGTGCCCGGACTAGCGGGTACGAGCAGTACTTC
TRBD1	few	14	TRBJ2-7	TRBV19	CASSPRQGPYEQYF	TGTGCCAGTAGTCCGCGACAGGGGCCCTACGAGCAGTACTTC
-	-	15	TRBJ2-1	TRBV18	CASSAIPGAENEQFF	TGTGCCAGCTCAGCAATTCCGGGAGCAGAGAATGAGCAGTTCTTC
-	-	12	TRBJ2-3	TRBV11-2	CASSSITDTQYF	TGTGCCAGCAGCTCCATCACAGATACGCAGTATTTT
TRBD2	-	13	TRBJ2-5	TRBV19	CASRGEGGETQYF	TGTGCCAGTAGAGGGGAGGGAGGAGAGACCCAGTACTTC
-	-	12	TRBJ1-2	TRBV7-6	CASSRGNYGYTF	TGTGCCAGCAGCCGCGGCAACTATGGCTACACCTTC
TRBD2	-	18	TRBJ2-1	TRBV5-1	CASSPRLAGVFSYNEQFF	TGCGCCAGCAGCCCAAGACTAGCGGGGGTTTTCTCCTACAATGAGCAGTTCTTC
TRBD2	few	13	TRBJ2-7	TRBV25-1	CASKGLAGGEQYF	TGTGCCAGCAAAGGACTAGCGGGGGGAGAGCAGTACTTC
-	-	12	TRBJ2-5	TRBV5-1	CASSPGPETQYF	TGCGCCAGCAGCCCGGGTCCAGAGACCCAGTACTTC
-	few	17	TRBJ2-1	TRBV11-2	CASSFSPRAGQTNEQFF	TGTGCCAGCAGCTTTAGCCCCCGGGCGGGACAGACCAATGAGCAGTTCTTC
-	-	15	TRBJ2-7	TRBV7-2	CASSLGGQANYEQYF	TGTGCCAGCAGCTTAGGTGGGCAGGCGAACTACGAGCAGTACTTC